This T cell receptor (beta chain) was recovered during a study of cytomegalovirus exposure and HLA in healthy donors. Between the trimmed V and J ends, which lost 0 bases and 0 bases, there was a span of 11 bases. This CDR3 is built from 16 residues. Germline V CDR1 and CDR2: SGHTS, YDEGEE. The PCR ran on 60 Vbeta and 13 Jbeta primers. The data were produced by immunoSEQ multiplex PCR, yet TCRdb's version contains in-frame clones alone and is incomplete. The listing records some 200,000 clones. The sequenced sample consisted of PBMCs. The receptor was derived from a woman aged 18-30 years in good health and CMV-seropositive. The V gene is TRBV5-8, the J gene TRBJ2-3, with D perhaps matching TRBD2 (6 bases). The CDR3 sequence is CASSLERGASTDTQYF. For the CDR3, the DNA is TGTGCCAGCAGCTTGGAACGCGGGGCGAGCACAGATACGCAGTATTTT.